The 22 T cell receptor beta chains reported below all come from one sample, sequenced in a study of Graves' ophthalmopathy and Graves' hyperthyroidism. Investigators amplified TCR beta CDR3 regions from RNA transcripts. In the first round, RT-PCR was carried out with HTBI primers, and a multiplex PCR formed the second round. A single record per CDR3 protein comes from TCRdb applying MiXCR to the multiplex PCR reads. The data show tens of thousands of distinct CDR3 sequences, with around 52% seen just once and about 17% held by the top ten. Sequenced sample: peripheral blood. The receptor set was obtained from an adult man with Graves' ophthalmopathy.

This chain uses TRBV20-1 with TRBJ2-1; 10 nucleotides agree with TRBD2. V trimming: 7 bases; J trimming: 6 bases; junction bases outside the gene matches: 6. Germline CDR1 and CDR2: DFQATT and SNEGSKA (reference sequence). The CDR3 consists of 13 residues. The CDR3 here is CSGLAGVINEQFF. The CDR3, as DNA: TGCAGTGGGCTAGCGGGAGTTATCAATGAGCAGTTCTTC.

In its sample, this clonotype was seen once. V gene TRBV7-9 combines with J gene TRBJ2-3; maybe TRBD2 (5 bases). Trimming stripped 0 bases from V and 11 bases from J, with 12 bases between. This CDR3 contains 13 residues. Germline-derived CDR1 and CDR2 are SEHNR and FQNEAQ (reference sequence). CDR3 sequence (DNA): TGTGCCAGCAGCTTAGCGGTCGACTACGAGCAGTATTTT. It yields the protein CASSLAVDYEQYF.

The table lists this clonotype with many counts. This rearrangement joins TRBV7-3 to TRBJ1-1; D is undetermined. The V end was cut by 1 base, the J end by 1 base, with 4 bases between. This CDR3 has 13 residues. Germline V CDR1 and CDR2: SGHTA, FQGTGA. CDR3: CASSLMANTEAFF. The CDR3 DNA follows: TGTGCCAGCAGCTTAATGGCGAACACTGAAGCTTTCTTT.

This rearrangement joins TRBV7-2 to TRBJ2-1; D uncertain. V shed 5 bases and J shed 5 bases, with 10 bases lying between them. This CDR3 is 13 amino acids long. CDR1 is SGHTA, CDR2 FQGNSA, per germline. The CDR3 spells CASSPGRHNEQFF. As DNA, the CDR3 is TGTGCCAGCAGCCCTGGCCGTCACAATGAGCAGTTCTTC.

The chain uses TRBV6-5 and TRBJ1-3; 8 bases match TRBD1. The length of the CDR3 is 15 residues. Losses at the gene ends were 6 bases for V and 3 bases for J; bases not matched to a gene: 7. Per germline, CDR1 MNHEY and CDR2 SVGAGI. CDR3 residues: CASSPQGAGGNTIYF. For the CDR3, the DNA is TGTGCCAGCAGCCCCCAGGGGGCGGGTGGAAACACCATATATTTT.

A note on this clonotype: One end of the junction fails to match germline, which may point to a read error. This chain connects TRBV7-7 to TRBJ1-5, with TRBD1 matching over 8 bases. This CDR3 is 17 amino acids long. Germline loops: CDR1 SSHAT, CDR2 FNYEAQ (reference sequence). In DNA form, the CDR3 reads TGTGCTAGCAGCTTAGCGGTCTCCGGACAGGGACAAGAGACCCAGCATTTT. As protein: CASSLAVSGQGQETQHF.

DNA for the CDR3: TGTGCTAGTGCCAGAGACCTAGGACCTGACTACGAGCAGTACGTC. This translates into CASARDLGPDYEQYV. This chain links TRBV12-5 with TRBJ2-7; D is undetermined. This CDR3 has 15 residues. With 7 bases removed from V and 3 bases from J, the gap between germline ends came to 19 bases. Looked up from germline, CDR1 is LGHNT and CDR2 is FRNRAP.

This clonotype came up many times. The rearrangement uses TRBV6-1 and TRBJ1-5, with D perhaps TRBD1 (5 bases). The CDR3 is 15 amino acids. The germline V gene has CDR1 MNHNS and CDR2 SASEGT. V shed 1 base and J shed 6 bases, with 13 bases lying between them. In nucleotides, the CDR3 is TGTGCCAGCAGTGAAGGGAGCCAGGGAGGTCAGCCCCAGCATTTT. Translated: CASSEGSQGGQPQHF.

As concerns this clonotype: The germline gene is not matched at one end of the junction; a read error may be the cause. CDR3 in amino acids: CAGSFGGWGTEAYF. CDR3 nucleotide sequence: TGTGCCGGCAGTTTCGGCGGTTGGGGCACTGAAGCTTACTTT. V usage is TRBV7-4 and J usage is TRBJ1-1; TRBD1 might be the D (5 bases). This CDR3 region has 14 residues. Per germline, CDR1 SGHVT and CDR2 SQSDAQ.

Concerning this clonotype: Given the absence of the conserved phenylalanine or tryptophan at the CDR3 end, a read error is likely. This rearrangement joins TRBV7-2 to TRBJ1-1; 8 bases fit TRBD1. V lost 1 base to trimming and J lost 4 bases; unmatched junction nucleotides: 5. The CDR3 spans 15 residues. CDR1 is SGHTA and CDR2 is FQGNSA in the germline V gene. CDR3 loop: CASSLGQGTFTEAFS. CDR3 sequence (DNA): TGTGCCAGCAGCTTAGGACAGGGGACCTTCACTGAAGCTTTCTCT.

This clonotype was seen repeatedly, ten times or more. This chain joins TRBV2 and TRBJ1-5, with no clear D. Between the trimmed V and J ends, which lost 7 bases and 9 bases, there was a span of 19 bases. Germline-derived CDR1 and CDR2 are SNHLY and FYNNEI. CDR3 length equals 14 residues. Here the CDR3 reads CASKEGTDQGPQHF. CDR3 DNA: TGTGCCAGCAAAGAGGGTACAGATCAAGGGCCCCAGCATTTT.

This rearrangement joins TRBV20-1 to TRBJ2-7; TRBD2 matches at 7 bases. The CDR3 runs to 14 residues. Germline V gives CDR1 DFQATT, CDR2 SNEGSKA (reference sequence). V dropped 2 bases and J dropped 4; count of bases not matched to a gene: 8. The CDR3 protein is CSARSIAGRYEQYF. For the CDR3, the DNA is TGCAGTGCTAGATCAATAGCGGGTCGGTACGAGCAGTACTTC.

In its sample, this clonotype was seen many times. V usage is TRBV12-3 or TRBV12-4 and J usage is TRBJ1-1, with D possibly being TRBD1 (5 bases). The V end was cut by 7 bases, the J end by 5 bases, with 23 bases between. There are 16 residues in the CDR3. In DNA form, the CDR3 reads TGTGCCAGCATTTCGATTTTAGGAGGGACGTTTACTGAAGCTTTCTTT. This gives the protein CASISILGGTFTEAFF.

In its sample, this clonotype was seen once. The V call is TRBV5-1, the J call TRBJ2-6, with D unresolved. The V and J ends lost 2 bases and 2 bases respectively, with 8 bases between them. Germline V gives CDR1 SGHRS, CDR2 YFSETQ. There are 15 residues in the CDR3. The CDR3 DNA is TGCGCCAGCAGCTTAGGCAGCCCTGGGGCCAACGTCCTGACTTTC. This gives the protein CASSLGSPGANVLTF. The entire variable domain, with the rest obtained from reference TRBV5-1 and TRBJ2-6, is as follows: KAGVTQTPRYLIKTRGQQVTLSCSPISGHRSVSWYQQTPGQGLQFLFEYFSETQRNKGNFPGRFSGRQFSNSRSEMNVSTLELGDSALYLCASSLGSPGANVLTFGAGSRLTVL.

This clonotype showed up just a few times. This rearrangement joins TRBV7-8 to TRBJ2-1, with 8 bases that match TRBD1. Germline lookup yields CDR1 SGHVS and CDR2 FQNEAQ. CDR3 length equals 15 residues. Trimming at V came to 3 bases and at J to 2 bases, leaving 3 bases not matched to a gene. The CDR3 sequence is CASSLDRAAYNEQFF. The DNA for the CDR3 is TGTGCCAGCAGCTTGGACAGGGCGGCCTACAATGAGCAGTTCTTC.

V gene TRBV7-2 combines with J gene TRBJ2-5; possible D gene TRBD1, 5 bases. The V end was cut by 5 bases, the J end by 7 bases, with 20 bases between. Per germline, CDR1 SGHTA and CDR2 FQGNSA. The CDR3 is 15 residues long. The CDR3 protein is CASSPLKVGQGTQYF. The DNA of the CDR3 is TGTGCCAGCAGCCCGCTCAAAGTGGGGCAGGGGACCCAGTACTTC.

Concerning this clonotype itself: A junction boundary mismatches the germline segment, possibly from a read error. The V and J genes are TRBV20-1 and TRBJ1-5; 10 positions match TRBD1. CDR1 DFQATT and CDR2 SNEGSKA come from the germline V gene (reference sequence). This CDR3 spans 13 amino acids. The CDR3 DNA reads as TGCAGTACTAGGGGGACAGGGGATCAGCCCCAGCATTTT. Translated, it gives CSTRGTGDQPQHF.

The chain combines TRBV7-2 with TRBJ2-1, with 12 bases fitting TRBD2. Germline V gives CDR1 SGHTA, CDR2 FQGNSA. J lost 12 bases, V lost 2 bases, and 11 bases had no gene match. CDR3 length: 16 residues. CDR3 nucleotides: TGTGCCAGCAGCTTAACTAGCGGGGGGATTGCAGATACGCAGTTCTTC. Its translation is CASSLTSGGIADTQFF.

A few counts support this clonotype. The chain recombines TRBV2 with TRBJ2-3; 7 bases agree with TRBD2. The V gene end was trimmed by 9 bases and the J gene end by 2 bases; junction bases not matched to a gene: 8. CDR1 and CDR2 from the germline V gene are SNHLY and FYNNEI. There are 14 residues in the CDR3. The CDR3 here is CASREAGFTDTQYF. The CDR3 bases are TGTGCCAGTCGGGAGGCGGGATTCACAGATACGCAGTATTTT.

This clonotype was picked up a small number of times. The chain is built from TRBV9 and TRBJ1-1; D is undetermined. Germline values: CDR1 SGDLS, CDR2 YYNGEE. V gave up 1 base and J gave up 1 base, with 5 bases separating them. This CDR3 is 13 amino acids long. The chain's CDR3 is CASSVTTNTEAFF. CDR3 coding DNA: TGTGCCAGCAGCGTAACCACGAACACTGAAGCTTTCTTT.

This chain links TRBV9 with TRBJ2-2; no clear D gene. V was clipped by 4 bases and J by 3 bases, with 10 bases between them. Germline values: CDR1 SGDLS, CDR2 YYNGEE. This CDR3 is 14 amino acids long. In nucleotides, the CDR3 is TGTGCCAGCAGCTCTCGACTCGACACCGGGGAGCTGTTTTTT. Protein product: CASSSRLDTGELFF.

Ten or more counts support this clonotype. J is TRBJ2-3 and V is TRBV20-1; 8 bases are a match to TRBD2. With V trimmed by 7 bases and J by 0 bases, 3 bases remained unmatched. The CDR3 runs to 13 residues. The V gene's germline CDR1 is DFQATT and CDR2 SNEGSKA (reference sequence). CDR3 region: CSVGGGSTDTQYF. The DNA of the CDR3 is TGCAGTGTCGGCGGGGGGAGCACAGATACGCAGTATTTT.